These 15 T cell receptor beta chains came from one sample sequenced in a study of blood T cell repertoires in COVID-19. Data came from immunoSEQ multiplex PCR; TCRdb stores just in-frame clones and leaves some out. This table holds more than 150,000 clones, 80% to 90% found once. Sample: PBMCs or T cells enriched from blood (not recorded which). The source of these receptors is a man in his forties or fifties who had recovered from COVID-19.

The rearrangement uses TRBV27 and TRBJ2-1, with a tentative D call TRBD1 (6 bases). CDR1 MNHEY and CDR2 SMNVEV come from the germline V gene (reference sequence). V dropped 4 bases and J dropped 0 bases, with 13 bases sitting between them. The CDR3 is made up of 16 amino acids. The CDR3 reads CASSSTGWGSYNEQFF. CDR3 in DNA: TGTGCCAGCAGTTCCACAGGGTGGGGCTCCTACAATGAGCAGTTCTTC.

The chain combines TRBV5-1 with TRBJ2-5, with 10 bases fitting TRBD1. With 4 bases clipped from V and 4 bases from J, the junction kept 10 bases outside the gene matches. This CDR3 has 16 amino acids. Germline lookup yields CDR1 SGHRS and CDR2 YFSETQ. CDR3 sequence: CASSKGQGFISETQYF. The CDR3 coding sequence is TGCGCCAGCAGCAAGGGACAGGGGTTTATTTCAGAGACCCAGTACTTC.

V and J are TRBV5-1 and TRBJ1-2; D perhaps matches TRBD1 (5 bases). Trimming cost V 1 base and J 4 bases, with 11 bases left between them. Germline CDR1 and CDR2: SGHRS and YFSETQ. The CDR3 runs 14 residues. The CDR3 DNA is TGCGCCAGCAGCTTGACTGCGGGGGGCTATGGCTACACCTTC. Encoded protein: CASSLTAGGYGYTF.

The chain has TRBV19 and TRBJ2-4; 9 bases align to TRBD2. The CDR3 extends over 17 amino acids. In germline, CDR1 is LNHDA, CDR2 SQIVND (reference sequence). With V trimmed by 7 bases and J by 0 bases, 10 bases remained unmatched. CDR3 region: CASKPLRTSEAKNIQYF. CDR3 DNA sequence: TGTGCCAGTAAGCCCCTGCGGACTAGCGAAGCCAAAAACATTCAGTACTTC.

V and J are TRBV7-2 and TRBJ1-1; D not certain. V lost 1 base and J lost 0, with 6 bases in between. The CDR3 is made up of 14 amino acids. Germline CDR1 is SGHTA and CDR2 is FQGNSA. The CDR3 loop is CASSLEAMNTEAFF. CDR3 in DNA: TGTGCCAGCAGCTTAGAAGCCATGAACACTGAAGCTTTCTTT.

This clone has just one count. This sequence joins TRBV6-2 or TRBV6-3 and TRBJ1-2; D unclear. Germline V CDR1 and CDR2: MNHEY, SVGEGT. With 3 bases removed from V and 0 bases from J, the gap between germline ends came to 17 bases. This CDR3 comprises 17 residues. The CDR3 sequence: CASSYGVGWNPNYGYTF. The DNA for the CDR3 is TGTGCCAGCAGTTATGGCGTCGGGTGGAACCCTAACTATGGCTACACCTTC.

The J gene is TRBJ2-2, the V gene TRBV29-1; 11 bases match TRBD2. This CDR3 region has 16 residues. V lost 2 bases, J lost 4 bases, and 6 bases stayed unmatched. Germline loops: CDR1 SQVTM, CDR2 ANQGSEA. CDR3 sequence: CSVEFGLAGGTGELFF. CDR3 nucleotides: TGCAGCGTTGAATTTGGGCTAGCGGGAGGCACCGGGGAGCTGTTTTTT.

This clone was detected only once. V usage is TRBV9 and J usage is TRBJ2-5; D gene uncertain. Between the trimmed V and J ends, which lost 4 bases and 3 bases, there was a span of 10 bases. CDR1 is SGDLS and CDR2 is YYNGEE in the germline V gene. The length of the CDR3 is 13 residues. CDR3 sequence: CASSPDLKETQYF. The CDR3, as DNA: TGTGCCAGCAGCCCAGACTTGAAAGAGACCCAGTACTTC.

This chain connects TRBV30 to TRBJ2-7, with D possibly matching TRBD1 (6 bases). The V end lost 5 bases, the J end lost 1 base, and 15 bases lay between the germline ends. The CDR3 has 14 amino acids. Germline CDR1 is GTSNPN and CDR2 is SVGIG (reference sequence). CDR3 amino acids: CAWSQQGASYEQYF. For the CDR3, the DNA is TGTGCCTGGTCCCAACAGGGAGCTTCCTACGAGCAGTACTTC.

The rearrangement links TRBV30 to TRBJ1-2; D may be TRBD1 (6 bases). Germline CDR1 and CDR2: GTSNPN and SVGIG (reference sequence). V was shortened by 5 bases and J by 1 base, with 11 bases between the two germline ends. This CDR3 has 13 amino acids. The CDR3 spells CAWAPDSNYGYTF. CDR3 DNA: TGTGCCTGGGCCCCGGACAGTAACTATGGCTACACCTTC.

The chain combines TRBV9 with TRBJ1-1, with 9 bases that match TRBD1. CDR3 size: 16 residues. Germline V gene sequence: CDR1 SGDLS, CDR2 YYNGEE. With 2 bases clipped from V and 1 base from J, the junction kept 6 bases outside the gene matches. The CDR3, as DNA: TGTGCCAGCAGCGTTCCGACAGGGGGAGGGAACACTGAAGCTTTCTTT. Protein: CASSVPTGGGNTEAFF.

The V and J genes are TRBV30 and TRBJ2-3, with a weak D call TRBD2 (6 bases). Germline CDR1 is GTSNPN and CDR2 is SVGIG (reference sequence). Trimming left V 0 bases short and J 8 bases short, with 12 bases between. CDR3 size: 13 residues. CDR3 sequence: CAWSVLRESTQYF. CDR3 DNA: TGTGCCTGGAGTGTGTTACGGGAGAGTACGCAGTATTTT.

This clone appeared once. The chain employs TRBV18 and TRBJ1-2, with 7 bases that match TRBD1. The V gene end was trimmed by 4 bases and the J gene end by 2 bases; junction bases not matched to a gene: 4. Germline V gives CDR1 KGHSH, CDR2 LQKENI. This CDR3 is 14 amino acids long. CDR3 residues: CASSRPQGNYGYTF. For the CDR3, the DNA is TGTGCCAGCTCACGGCCACAGGGGAACTATGGCTACACCTTC.

This clone appeared a single time. The rearrangement links TRBV27 to TRBJ2-2; no clear D. The ends were cut back, 6 bases at V and 4 bases at J, with 9 bases in the middle. The CDR3 has 13 amino acids. In germline, CDR1 is MNHEY, CDR2 SMNVEV (reference sequence). CDR3 protein: CASSYSLTGELFF. The CDR3 coding sequence is TGTGCCAGCAGCTACAGTCTCACCGGGGAGCTGTTTTTT.

This rearrangement joins TRBV19 to TRBJ2-3, with D perhaps matching TRBD2 (6 bases). The CDR3 contains 15 residues. The ends were cut back, 5 bases at V and 4 bases at J, with 16 bases in the middle. Looked up from germline, CDR1 is LNHDA and CDR2 is SQIVND (reference sequence). The CDR3, as DNA: TGTGCCAGTAGTGCGGGGTGGGGTAGCGCAGATACGCAGTATTTT. Encoded protein: CASSAGWGSADTQYF. Filled out from reference TRBV19 and TRBJ2-3, the complete variable domain reads DGGITQSPKYLFRKEGQNVTLSCEQNLNHDAMYWYRQDPGQGLRLIYYSQIVNDFQKGDIAEGYSVSREKKESFPLTVTSAQKNPTAFYLCASSAGWGSADTQYFGPGTRLTVL.